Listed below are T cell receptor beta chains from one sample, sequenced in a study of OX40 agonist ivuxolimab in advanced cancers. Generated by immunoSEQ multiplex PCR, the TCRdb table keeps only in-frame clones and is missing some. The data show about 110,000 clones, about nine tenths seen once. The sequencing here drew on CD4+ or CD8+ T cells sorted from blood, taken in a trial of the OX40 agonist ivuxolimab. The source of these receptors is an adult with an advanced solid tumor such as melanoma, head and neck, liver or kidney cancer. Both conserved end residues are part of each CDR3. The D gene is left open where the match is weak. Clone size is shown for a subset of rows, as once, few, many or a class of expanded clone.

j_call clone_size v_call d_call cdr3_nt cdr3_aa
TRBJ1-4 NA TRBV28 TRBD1 TGTGCCAGCAGCTTGACAGGGTCAAATGAAAAACTGTTTTTT CASSLTGSNEKLFF
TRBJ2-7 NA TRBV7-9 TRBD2 TGTGCCAGCAGCCCACTAGCGGGGGGGATCTACGAGCAGTACTTC CASSPLAGGIYEQYF
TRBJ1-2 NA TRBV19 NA TGTGCCAGTAGTATTCCCCCGAGAGGGAGCGGCTACACCTTC CASSIPPRGSGYTF
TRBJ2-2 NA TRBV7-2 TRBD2 TGTGCCAGCAGAGGACTAGCGGGGGGGCCGAACACCGGGGAGCTGTTTTTT CASRGLAGGPNTGELFF
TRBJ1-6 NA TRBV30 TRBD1 TGTGCCTGGAGTGTACAAGCGGGAACAGGGGCCTCGACACCCCTCCACTTT CAWSVQAGTGASTPLHF
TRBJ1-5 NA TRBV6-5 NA TGTGCCAGCAGTTACGGGGGCGCGAATATTCAGCCCCAGCATTTT CASSYGGANIQPQHF
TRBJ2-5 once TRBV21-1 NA TGTGCCAGCAGCAAAGGACTAGCGGGGGCCGGCCCCCAAGAGACCCAGTACTTC CASSKGLAGAGPQETQYF
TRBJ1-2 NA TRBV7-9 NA TGTGCCAGCAGCTCTCAGACAGGCAAGACCTATGGCTACACCTTC CASSSQTGKTYGYTF
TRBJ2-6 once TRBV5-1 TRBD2 TGCGCCAGCAGCTTGGGGGAGGGTGGCTTCTCTGGGGCCAACGTCCTGACTTTC CASSLGEGGFSGANVLTF
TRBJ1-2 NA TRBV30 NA TGTGCCTGGAGGGACAGCACAACTTATGGCTACACCTTC CAWRDSTTYGYTF